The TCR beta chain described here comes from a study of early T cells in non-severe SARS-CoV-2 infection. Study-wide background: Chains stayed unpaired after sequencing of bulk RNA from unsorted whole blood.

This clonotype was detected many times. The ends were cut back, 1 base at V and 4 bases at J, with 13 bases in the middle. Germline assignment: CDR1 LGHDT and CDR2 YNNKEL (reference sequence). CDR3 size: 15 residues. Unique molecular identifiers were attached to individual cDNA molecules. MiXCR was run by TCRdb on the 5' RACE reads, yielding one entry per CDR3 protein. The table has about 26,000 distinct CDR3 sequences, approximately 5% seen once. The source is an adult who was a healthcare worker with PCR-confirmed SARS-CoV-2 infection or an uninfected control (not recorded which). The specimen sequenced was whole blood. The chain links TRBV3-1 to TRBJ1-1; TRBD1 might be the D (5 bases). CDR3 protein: CASSQGLGGRTEAFF. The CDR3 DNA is TGTGCCAGCAGCCAAGGTCTCGGGGGTCGCACTGAAGCTTTCTTT.